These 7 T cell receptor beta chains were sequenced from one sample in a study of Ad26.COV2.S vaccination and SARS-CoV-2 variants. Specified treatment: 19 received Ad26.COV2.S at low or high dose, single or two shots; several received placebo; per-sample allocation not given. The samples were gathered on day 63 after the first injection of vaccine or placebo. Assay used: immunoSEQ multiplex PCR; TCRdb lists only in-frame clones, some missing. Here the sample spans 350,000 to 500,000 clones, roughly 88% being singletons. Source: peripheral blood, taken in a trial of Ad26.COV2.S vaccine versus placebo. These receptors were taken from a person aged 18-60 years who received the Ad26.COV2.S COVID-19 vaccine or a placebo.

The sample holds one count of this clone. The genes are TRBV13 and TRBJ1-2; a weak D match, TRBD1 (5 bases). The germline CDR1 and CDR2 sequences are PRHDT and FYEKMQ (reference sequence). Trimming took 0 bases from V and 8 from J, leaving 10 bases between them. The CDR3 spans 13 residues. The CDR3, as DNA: TGTGCCAGCAGCTTAGGGACAGCTGGAGGCTACACCTTC. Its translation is CASSLGTAGGYTF.

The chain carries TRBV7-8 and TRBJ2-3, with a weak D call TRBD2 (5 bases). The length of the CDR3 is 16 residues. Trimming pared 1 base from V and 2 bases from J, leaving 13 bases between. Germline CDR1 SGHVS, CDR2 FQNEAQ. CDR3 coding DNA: TGTGCCAGCAGCTTAGGAGGGCCAGGTATCACAGATACGCAGTATTTT. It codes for CASSLGGPGITDTQYF.

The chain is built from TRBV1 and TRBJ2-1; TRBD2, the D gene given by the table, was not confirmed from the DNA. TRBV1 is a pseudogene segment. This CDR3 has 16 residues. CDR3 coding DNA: TGCACCAGCAGCCAAGATAACACGGCTAGCGTCCATGAGCAGTTCTTC. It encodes CTSSQDNTASVHEQFF.

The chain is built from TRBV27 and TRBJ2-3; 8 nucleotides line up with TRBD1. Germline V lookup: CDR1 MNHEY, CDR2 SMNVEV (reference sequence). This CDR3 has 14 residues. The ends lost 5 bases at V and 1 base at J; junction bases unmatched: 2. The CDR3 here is CASSKGQGTDTQYF. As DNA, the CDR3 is TGTGCCAGCAGTAAGGGACAGGGCACAGATACGCAGTATTTT.

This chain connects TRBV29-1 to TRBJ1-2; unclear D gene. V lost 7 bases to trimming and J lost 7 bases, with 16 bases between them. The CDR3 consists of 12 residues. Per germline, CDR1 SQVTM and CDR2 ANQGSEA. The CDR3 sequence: CSAGWAGAGYTF. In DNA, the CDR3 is TGCAGCGCCGGCTGGGCAGGAGCTGGCTACACCTTC.

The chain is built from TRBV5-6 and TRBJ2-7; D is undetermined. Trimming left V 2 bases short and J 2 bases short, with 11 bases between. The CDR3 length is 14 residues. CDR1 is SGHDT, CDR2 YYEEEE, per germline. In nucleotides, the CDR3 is TGTGCCAGCAGCTTCCTACAGACCACCTACGAGCAGTACTTC. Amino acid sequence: CASSFLQTTYEQYF.

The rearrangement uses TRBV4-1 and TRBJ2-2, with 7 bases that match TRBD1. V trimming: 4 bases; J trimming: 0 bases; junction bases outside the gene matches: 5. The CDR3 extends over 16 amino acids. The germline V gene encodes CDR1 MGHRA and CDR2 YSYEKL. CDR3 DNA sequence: TGCGCCAGCAGCCGCGACAGGGATCCGAACACCGGGGAGCTGTTTTTT. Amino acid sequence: CASSRDRDPNTGELFF.